This T cell receptor beta chain was documented in a study of blood T cell repertoires in COVID-19. Study-wide background: Sites across the United States, Italy and Spain contributed samples from acute and convalescent COVID-19.

In the authors' workflow: Researchers report that nucleated cell counts were estimated from reference gene primer amplification. The assay was immunoSEQ multiplex PCR, and TCRdb's table has in-frame clones only and misses some. That table supplies the V and J calls and clone size; D and trimming were determined from the DNA. This sample has around 310,000 clones, with 70% to 90% found just once. Source material: peripheral blood. This TCR was recovered from an older woman with acute or convalescent COVID-19.

CDR3 bases: TGCGCCAGCAGCCAAGAGGCCGGGGGGAATCAGCCCCAGCATTTT. Its protein is CASSQEAGGNQPQHF. V is TRBV4-3 and J is TRBJ1-5, with D maybe TRBD1 (5 bases). CDR3 length: 15 amino acids. Per the germline V gene, CDR1 is LGHNA and CDR2 is YSLEER. V shed 0 bases and J shed 4 bases, with 10 bases lying between them.